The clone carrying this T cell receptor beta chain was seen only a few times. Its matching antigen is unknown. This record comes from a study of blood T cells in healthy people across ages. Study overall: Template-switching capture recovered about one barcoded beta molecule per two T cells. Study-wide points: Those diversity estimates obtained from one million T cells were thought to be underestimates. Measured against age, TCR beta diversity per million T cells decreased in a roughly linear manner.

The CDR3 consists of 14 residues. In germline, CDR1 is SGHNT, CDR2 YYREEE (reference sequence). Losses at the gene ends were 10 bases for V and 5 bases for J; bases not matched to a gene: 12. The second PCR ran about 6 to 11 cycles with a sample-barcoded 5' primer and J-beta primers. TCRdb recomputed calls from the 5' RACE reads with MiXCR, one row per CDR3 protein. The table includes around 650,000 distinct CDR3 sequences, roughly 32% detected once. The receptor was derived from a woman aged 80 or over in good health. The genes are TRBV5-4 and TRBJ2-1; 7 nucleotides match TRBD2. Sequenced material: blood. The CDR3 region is CAASGERRNNEQFF. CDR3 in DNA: TGTGCCGCGAGCGGGGAAAGGAGGAACAATGAGCAGTTCTTC.